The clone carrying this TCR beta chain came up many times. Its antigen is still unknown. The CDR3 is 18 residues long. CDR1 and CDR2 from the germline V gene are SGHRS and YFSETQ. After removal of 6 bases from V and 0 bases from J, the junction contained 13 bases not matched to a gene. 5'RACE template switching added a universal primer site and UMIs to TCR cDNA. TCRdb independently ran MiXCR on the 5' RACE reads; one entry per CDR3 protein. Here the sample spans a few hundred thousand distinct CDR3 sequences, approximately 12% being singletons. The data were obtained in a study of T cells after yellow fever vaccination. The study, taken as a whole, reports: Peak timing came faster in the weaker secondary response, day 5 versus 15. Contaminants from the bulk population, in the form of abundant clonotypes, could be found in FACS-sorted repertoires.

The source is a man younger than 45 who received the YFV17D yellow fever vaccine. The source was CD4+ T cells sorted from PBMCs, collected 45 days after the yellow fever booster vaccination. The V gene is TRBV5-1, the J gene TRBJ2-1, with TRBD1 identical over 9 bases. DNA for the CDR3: TGCGCCAGCAAAGGGGGACAGGGTGTGTCAAACTCCTACAATGAGCAGTTCTTC. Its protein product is CASKGGQGVSNSYNEQFF.